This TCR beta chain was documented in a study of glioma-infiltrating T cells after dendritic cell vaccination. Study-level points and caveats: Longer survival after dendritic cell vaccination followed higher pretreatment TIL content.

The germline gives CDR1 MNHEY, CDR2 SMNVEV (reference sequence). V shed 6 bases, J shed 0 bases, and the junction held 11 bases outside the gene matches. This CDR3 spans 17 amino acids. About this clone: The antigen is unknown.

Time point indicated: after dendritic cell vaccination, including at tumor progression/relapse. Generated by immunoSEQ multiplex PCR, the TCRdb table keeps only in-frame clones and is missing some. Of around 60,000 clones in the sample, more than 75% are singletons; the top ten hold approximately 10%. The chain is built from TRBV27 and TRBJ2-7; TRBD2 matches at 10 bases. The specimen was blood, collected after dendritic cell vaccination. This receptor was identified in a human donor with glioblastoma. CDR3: CASSPFVPSGSSYEQYF. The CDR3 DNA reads TGTGCCAGCAGCCCCTTTGTGCCTAGCGGGAGCTCCTACGAGCAGTACTTC.